The 3 T cell receptor beta chains presented below share a single source sample, sequenced in a study of blood T cell repertoires in COVID-19 (dated by TCRdb to the early 2020s). The method was the immunoSEQ multiplex PCR assay. Held by TCRdb, this immuneACCESS table contains in-frame sequences only and omits some clones. Under half of the omission traces to an unresolved V gene where checked; the cause of the rest is unknown. Across this sample there are roughly 130,000 clones, with roughly 86% seen only once. The top ten hold over 3.5% of the sample. The sequencing sample was made of peripheral blood. These receptors all come from a woman aged 55-69 years with acute or convalescent COVID-19.

This chain joins TRBV2 and TRBJ1-5, with TRBD1 identical over 12 bases. This CDR3 region has 17 residues. The trim removed 3 bases at V and 7 bases at J, leaving 10 bases unmatched. Germline CDR1 is SNHLY and CDR2 is FYNNEI. In DNA form, the CDR3 reads TGTGCCAGCAGTGATGCCGTGGGACAGGGGGCTAGGCAGCCCCAGCATTTT. Residues: CASSDAVGQGARQPQHF.

Concerning this clone itself: The same CDR3 is also encoded by other DNA sequences in this sample. V and J are TRBV28 and TRBJ1-5; D call uncertain. The length of the CDR3 is 16 residues. V dropped 3 bases and J dropped 0 bases, with 12 bases sitting between them. Germline assignment: CDR1 MDHEN and CDR2 SYDVKM. CDR3 coding DNA: TGTGCCAGCAGTTTCTCGGGGAGGGATAGCAATCAGCCCCAGCATTTT. This sequence encodes CASSFSGRDSNQPQHF.

This chain connects TRBV28 to TRBJ1-1, with 10 bases aligning to TRBD1. The germline CDR1 and CDR2 sequences are MDHEN and SYDVKM. The CDR3 spans 15 residues. V lost 6 bases to trimming and J lost 1 base; unmatched junction nucleotides: 5. In DNA form, the CDR3 reads TGTGCCAGCAGACCAGGGGACAGGGGGAACACTGAAGCTTTCTTT. As protein: CASRPGDRGNTEAFF. The full variable domain, with the rest looked up from reference TRBV28 and TRBJ1-1, is DVKVTQSSRYLVKRTGEKVFLECVQDMDHENMFWYRQDPGLGLRLIYFSYDVKMKEKGDIPEGYSVSREKKERFSLILESASTNQTSMYLCASRPGDRGNTEAFFGQGTRLTVV.